These 17 T cell receptor beta chains were all obtained from the same sample, sequenced in a study of response to subunit inactivated influenza vaccine. TCRdb analysed the RT-PCR reads with MiXCR anew, one entry per CDR3 protein. The data show about 650,000 distinct CDR3 sequences, 15% to 17% seen once. Sequencing was performed on PBMCs from blood, taken about 13 days after vaccination. The receptors come from a man between 50 and 59 years old who received an inactivated influenza vaccine.

The gene calls are TRBV7-9 and TRBJ2-1; D is uncertain. CDR1 and CDR2 (germline): SEHNR, FQNEAQ (reference sequence). V lost 4 bases and J 8 bases, leaving 12 bases between the germline ends. The CDR3 contains 13 residues. The CDR3 protein is CASSSFQSHEQFF. The CDR3 region has the DNA TGTGCCAGCAGCTCATTTCAGTCCCATGAGCAGTTCTTC.

This clonotype was recorded a few times. V gene TRBV20-1 combines with J gene TRBJ1-1, with D hard to call. The ends were cut back, 6 bases at V and 10 bases at J, with 12 bases in the middle. Germline values: CDR1 DFQATT, CDR2 SNEGSKA (reference sequence). CDR3 length equals 10 residues. This CDR3 reads CSARKVGAFF. For the CDR3, the DNA is TGCAGTGCGCGAAAGGTTGGAGCTTTCTTT.

This clonotype was found a few times. V is TRBV20-1 and J is TRBJ1-1, with D possibly being TRBD1 (6 bases). Per germline, CDR1 DFQATT and CDR2 SNEGSKA (reference sequence). The CDR3 loop spans 15 amino acids. The ends were cut back, 4 bases at V and 1 base at J, with 16 bases in the middle. CDR3 in DNA: TGCAGTGCTATCAACCCCAGGGGAGCGAACACTGAAGCTTTCTTT. Translated, it gives CSAINPRGANTEAFF.

On this clonotype: The junction shows a germline mismatch at one end, possibly a read error. The V and J genes are TRBV12-3 or TRBV12-4 and TRBJ2-1; TRBD2 is a possible D gene (6 bases). The CDR3 totals 15 residues. DNA for the CDR3: TGTGTCAGCAGTCCCCAAGGGAGGCCCCGCAATGAGCAGTTCTTC. Protein sequence: CVSSPQGRPRNEQFF.

About this clonotype: A single base separates this from a much larger clone, so it may be a read error. The chain carries TRBV20-1 and TRBJ2-5, with 8 bases aligning to TRBD2. The J segment lost 7 bases and the V segment lost 4 bases, leaving 5 bases of the junction unmatched. The CDR3 is made up of 12 amino acids. CDR1 and CDR2 from the germline V gene are DFQATT and SNEGSKA (reference sequence). CDR3 in DNA: TGCAGTGCTACTCTTCTAGCGGGGACCCAGTACTTC. It translates to CSATLLAGTQYF.

This clonotype was found once. The chain joins TRBV2 to TRBJ2-2; D remains ambiguous. V was clipped by 7 bases and J by 7 bases, with 10 bases between them. The CDR3 consists of 12 residues. Germline assignment: CDR1 SNHLY and CDR2 FYNNEI. The CDR3 is CASNQQDGELFF. The DNA for the CDR3 is TGTGCCAGCAACCAGCAGGACGGGGAGCTGTTTTTT.

The chain uses TRBV7-2 and TRBJ1-6, with 8 bases matching TRBD1. Germline values: CDR1 SGHTA, CDR2 FQGNSA. The CDR3 loop spans 13 amino acids. The V and J ends lost 5 bases and 15 bases, in that order; junction bases with no gene match: 9. DNA of the CDR3: TGTGCCAGCAGCCCCGGGACAGGTCAAGTCCTCCACTTT. Translating it yields CASSPGTGQVLHF.

This clonotype has a handful of counts. The rearrangement joins TRBV30 to TRBJ1-5, with D possibly being TRBD1 (6 bases). Trimming left V 2 bases short and J 7 bases short, with 27 bases between. The CDR3 loop spans 18 amino acids. Germline assignment: CDR1 GTSNPN and CDR2 SVGIG (reference sequence). The CDR3 nucleotides are TGTGCCTGGAGTAGGGGCAGGACAGCGTCGAACCTAGAACAGCCCCAGCATTTT. It is translated as CAWSRGRTASNLEQPQHF.

V is TRBV7-2 and J is TRBJ2-2; weak D call: TRBD1 (6 bases). Trimming pared 4 bases from V and 5 bases from J, leaving 11 bases between. The CDR3 is made up of 14 amino acids. Germline lookup yields CDR1 SGHTA and CDR2 FQGNSA. The CDR3 spells CASSSVGTTGELFF. For the CDR3, the DNA is TGTGCCAGCAGCTCCGTCGGGACAACCGGGGAGCTGTTTTTT.

The V and J genes are TRBV9 and TRBJ2-7; the D gene is possibly TRBD2 (6 bases). Germline loops: CDR1 SGDLS, CDR2 YYNGEE. The germline V and J ends were trimmed by 3 bases and 1 base, with 11 bases remaining between them. The CDR3 consists of 14 residues. The CDR3 here is CASSAGDESYEQYF. The CDR3 nucleotides are TGTGCCAGCAGCGCGGGGGACGAATCCTACGAGCAGTACTTC.

CDR3 nucleotide sequence: TGTGCCAGCAGCGTCTACACGGGCAATCAGCCCCAGCATTTT. The encoded protein is CASSVYTGNQPQHF. The chain is built from TRBV9 and TRBJ1-5; D is ambiguous. Looked up from germline, CDR1 is SGDLS and CDR2 is YYNGEE. The length of the CDR3 is 14 residues. With 2 bases removed from V and 2 bases from J, the gap between germline ends came to 8 bases.

J is TRBJ2-3 and V is TRBV6-2 or TRBV6-3; 14 bases are a match to TRBD2. The CDR3 has 20 residues. Germline V lookup: CDR1 MNHEY, CDR2 SVGEGT. After removal of 6 bases from V and 0 bases from J, the junction contained 14 bases not matched to a gene. The CDR3 sequence: CASRPRRTSGGITSTDTQYF. DNA of the CDR3: TGTGCCAGCAGACCAAGGCGGACTAGCGGGGGGATCACTAGCACAGATACGCAGTATTTT.

This clonotype was seen only a few times. The chain combines TRBV28 with TRBJ2-3; no reliable D call. V lost 3 bases, J lost 0 bases, and 13 bases lay in between. The germline V gene has CDR1 MDHEN and CDR2 SYDVKM. The CDR3 loop spans 16 amino acids. CDR3 amino acids: CASSLGRTRSTDTQYF. The CDR3 DNA reads TGTGCCAGCAGTTTGGGCAGGACGCGCAGCACAGATACGCAGTATTTT.

The rearrangement links TRBV6-2 or TRBV6-3 to TRBJ2-2, with a weak D call TRBD2 (5 bases). V was shortened by 6 bases and J by 6 bases, with 11 bases between the two germline ends. The CDR3 covers 13 residues. Germline V CDR1 and CDR2: MNHEY, SVGEGT. The CDR3 DNA is TGTGCCAGCAGCGGGATAGGCGCCGGGGAGCTGTTTTTT. Residues: CASSGIGAGELFF.

This clonotype was counted only a few times. The J gene is TRBJ2-7, the V gene TRBV5-6; D is uncertain. The CDR3 has 16 amino acids. V shed 1 base and J shed 0 bases, with 14 bases lying between them. Germline V CDR1 and CDR2: SGHDT, YYEEEE. The CDR3 region has the DNA TGTGCCAGCAGCTTGTTCTTTCCGATCATCTCCTACGAGCAGTACTTC. Encoded protein: CASSLFFPIISYEQYF.

This clonotype turned up a few times. The V call is TRBV20-1, the J call TRBJ2-3; 11 bases are shared with TRBD2. There are 15 residues in the CDR3. V was clipped by 6 bases and J by 5 bases; unmatched bases: 10. Germline V gene data show CDR1 as DFQATT and CDR2 as SNEGSKA (reference sequence). The CDR3 loop reads CSAIGTSGSRDTQYF. In nucleotides, the CDR3 is TGCAGTGCAATTGGGACTAGCGGATCCAGAGATACGCAGTATTTT.

Note on this clonotype: Mismatch with germline at one junction end may stem from a read error. The CDR3 spells CASSPQTDRGPGELFF. The DNA of the CDR3 is TGTGCTAGCAGCCCCCAAACGGACAGGGGTCCCGGGGAGCTGTTTTTT. V gene TRBV7-7 combines with J gene TRBJ2-2; 9 bases line up with TRBD1. The V gene's germline CDR1 is SSHAT and CDR2 FNYEAQ (reference sequence). The length of the CDR3 is 16 residues.